These 7 T cell receptor beta chains were all obtained from the same sample, sequenced in a study of blood T cells in healthy people across ages. Primers used in a second PCR of roughly 6 to 12 cycles were a sample-barcoded 5' primer and a J-beta primer mix. TCRdb reanalysed the 5' RACE reads using MiXCR and keeps one entry per CDR3 protein. The sample has 890,000 or so distinct CDR3 sequences, about 62% seen once. Sequencing input: blood. These receptors were taken from a man between 25 and 39 years old in good health.

The chain joins TRBV28 to TRBJ2-5; the match to TRBD2 covers 15 bases. Germline V lookup: CDR1 MDHEN, CDR2 SYDVKM. J was trimmed by 5 bases and V by 6 bases; bases with no gene match: 13. The CDR3 sequence is 18 residues long. CDR3 sequence: CASSSATGTSGGRETQYF. DNA for the CDR3: TGTGCCAGCAGCTCCGCCACCGGGACTAGCGGGGGGCGGGAGACCCAGTACTTC.

This clonotype was seen repeatedly, ten times or more. V and J are TRBV12-3 or TRBV12-4 and TRBJ2-3; TRBD1 matches 7 bases. CDR3 length: 16 residues. Losses at the gene ends were 7 bases for V and 3 bases for J; bases not matched to a gene: 13. DNA of the CDR3: TGTGCCAGCATGTCTCGCGAGGGGGCTGGTACAGATACGCAGTATTTT. Amino acids: CASMSREGAGTDTQYF.

The chain is built from TRBV18 and TRBJ2-3; 14 bases map to TRBD2. The CDR3 spans 19 residues. CDR1 and CDR2 (germline): KGHSH, LQKENI. Trimming took 2 bases from V and 7 from J; bases not matched to a gene: 14. CDR3 protein: CASSPLGLAGGSTKNTQYF. The CDR3, as DNA: TGTGCCAGCTCACCATTAGGACTAGCGGGGGGCTCTACCAAGAATACGCAGTATTTT.

The chain couples TRBV7-2 to TRBJ2-5, with TRBD1 matching 11 bases. The CDR3 has 16 amino acids. V gave up 5 bases and J gave up 5 bases; unmatched junction bases: 10. The germline V gene encodes CDR1 SGHTA and CDR2 FQGNSA. In DNA, the CDR3 is TGTGCCAGCAGCCCACGGACAGGGGGCGTTAGGGAGACCCAGTACTTC. Translation: CASSPRTGGVRETQYF. Variable domain in full (rest from reference TRBV7-2 and TRBJ2-5): GAGVSQSPSNKVTEKGKDVELRCDPISGHTALYWYRQSLGQGLEFLIYFQGNSAPDKSGLPSDRFSAERTGGSVSTLTIQRTQQEDSAVYLCASSPRTGGVRETQYFGPGTRLLVL.

V gene TRBV6-1 combines with J gene TRBJ2-1, with a tentative D call TRBD1 (5 bases). The CDR3 is made up of 16 amino acids. The V gene lost 3 bases and the J gene lost 7 bases, with 19 bases spanning the gap. Germline V lookup: CDR1 MNHNS, CDR2 SASEGT. The CDR3 sequence: CASSEVRGGLGNEQFF. The CDR3 coding sequence is TGTGCCAGCAGTGAGGTTAGGGGCGGCCTGGGTAATGAGCAGTTCTTC.

The chain links TRBV6-2 or TRBV6-3 to TRBJ2-7; 7 bases are shared with TRBD2. V lost 5 bases and J lost 0; bases outside the gene matches: 10. Germline CDR1 and CDR2: MNHEY and SVGEGT. CDR3 size: 16 residues. As DNA, the CDR3 is TGTGCCAGCAGTCGCAACAGCGGGGCCGACTCCTACGAGCAGTACTTC. Protein product: CASSRNSGADSYEQYF.

The genes are TRBV5-1 and TRBJ1-1, with D unclear. The CDR3 totals 13 residues. Trimming stripped 4 bases from V and 0 bases from J, with 7 bases between. Germline V lookup: CDR1 SGHRS, CDR2 YFSETQ. For the CDR3, the DNA is TGCGCCAGCAGCGGGCCTATGAACACTGAAGCTTTCTTT. Its protein is CASSGPMNTEAFF.